The 23 T cell receptor beta chains given below trace back to one sample, sequenced in a study of T cells in Graves' hyperthyroidism and ophthalmopathy. Amplification targeted TCR beta CDR3 regions from RNA transcripts. The HTBI set primed first-round TCR CDR3 RT-PCR. TCRdb re-derived calls from the multiplex PCR reads in MiXCR, one entry per CDR3 protein. The sample yields about 660,000 distinct CDR3 sequences, 45% seen once. The material sequenced was peripheral blood or thyroid tissue (not recorded which). These receptors were taken from an adult man with Graves' disease, either hyperthyroidism or ophthalmopathy (not recorded which).

This clonotype was seen many times. This chain links TRBV2 with TRBJ1-2, with D hard to call. This CDR3 spans 13 amino acids. CDR1 is SNHLY and CDR2 is FYNNEI in the germline V gene. The germline V and J ends were trimmed by 6 bases and 2 bases, with 10 bases remaining between them. The CDR3 is CASSTTRNYGYTF. CDR3 nucleotides: TGTGCCAGCAGCACCACACGGAACTATGGCTACACCTTC.

The rearrangement joins TRBV20-1 to TRBJ1-4, with D possibly matching TRBD1 (6 bases). The V gene lost 6 bases and the J gene lost 6 bases, with 20 bases spanning the gap. The CDR3 runs 15 residues. Germline-derived CDR1 and CDR2 are DFQATT and SNEGSKA (reference sequence). Here the CDR3 DNA reads TGCAGTGCCTGGGCCTCGGGGGGCGTTTATGAAAAACTGTTTTTT. Residues: CSAWASGGVYEKLFF.

The chain employs TRBV2 and TRBJ1-4; the D gene is possibly TRBD1 (5 bases). Trimming removed 7 bases at V and 5 bases at J, with 14 bases between. The germline gives CDR1 SNHLY, CDR2 FYNNEI. The CDR3 totals 14 residues. CDR3 residues: CASNAGTANEKLFF. In DNA form, the CDR3 reads TGTGCCAGCAACGCTGGGACGGCGAATGAAAAACTGTTTTTT.

In its sample, this clonotype was seen many times. The genes are TRBV7-8 and TRBJ1-6; unclear D gene. The CDR3 is 14 residues long. Looked up from germline, CDR1 is SGHVS and CDR2 is FQNEAQ. V was shortened by 0 bases and J by 7 bases, with 7 bases between the two germline ends. CDR3 nucleotides: TGTGCCAGCAGCTTAGCGGGTTTCAATTCACCCCTCCACTTT. Encoded protein: CASSLAGFNSPLHF.

This clonotype appeared a few times. The genes are TRBV6-5 and TRBJ1-1; D is undetermined. This CDR3 spans 13 amino acids. CDR1 MNHEY and CDR2 SVGAGI come from the germline V gene. Trimming took 6 bases from V and 11 from J, leaving 19 bases between them. The CDR3 region is CASSVHGLMDAFF. CDR3 DNA: TGTGCCAGCAGCGTTCATGGGCTTATGGATGCTTTCTTT.

This clonotype has a count of ten or more. CDR3 nucleotide sequence: TGTGCCAGCAGCCTGGGCCGCGGGGGCTACACCTTC. Translating gives CASSLGRGGYTF. The chain employs TRBV9 and TRBJ1-2; D gene uncertain. Trimming removed 4 bases from V and 8 bases from J, with 12 bases in between. Germline-derived CDR1 and CDR2 are SGDLS and YYNGEE. The CDR3 length is 12 residues.

This clonotype was picked up a small number of times. The chain links TRBV6-1 to TRBJ2-7; D call uncertain. The CDR3 is 13 residues long. The germline CDR1 and CDR2 sequences are MNHNS and SASEGT. V lost 2 bases, J lost 5 bases, and 10 bases lay in between. The CDR3 coding sequence is TGTGCCAGCAGTGAACAGATAGGGAACGAGCAGTACTTC. Its protein is CASSEQIGNEQYF.

Regarding this clonotype: This may be a read error: a much more frequent sequence differs by one nucleotide. The rearrangement links TRBV2 to TRBJ1-5, with TRBD1 as a possible D gene (5 bases). CDR3 size: 14 residues. Germline loops: CDR1 SNHLY, CDR2 FYNNEI. This CDR3 reads CVSSPGQGQQPQHF. In nucleotides, the CDR3 is TGTGTCAGCAGCCCGGGGCAGGGCCAACAGCCCCAGCATTTT.

The V call is TRBV20-1, the J call TRBJ1-1; possible D gene TRBD1, 5 bases. CDR1 and CDR2 (germline): DFQATT, SNEGSKA (reference sequence). This CDR3 has 12 residues. With 7 bases removed from V and 3 bases from J, the gap between germline ends came to 12 bases. Here the CDR3 DNA reads TGCAGTGAGACCATCAGGGACACTGAAGCTTTCTTT. The encoded protein is CSETIRDTEAFF.

This clonotype has ten or more counts. The chain joins TRBV7-9 to TRBJ2-5; TRBD1 agrees at 9 bases. CDR1 and CDR2 from the germline V gene are SEHNR and FQNEAQ (reference sequence). V was clipped by 4 bases and J by 2 bases; unmatched bases: 5. This CDR3 has 15 amino acids. The CDR3 spells CASSSWDRDQETQYF. DNA of the CDR3: TGTGCCAGCAGCTCCTGGGACAGGGATCAAGAGACCCAGTACTTC.

The rearrangement joins TRBV6-9 to TRBJ2-7, with a tentative D call TRBD1 (6 bases). This CDR3 comprises 16 residues. Germline V gene lookup returns CDR1 MNHGY and CDR2 SVAAGI. V lost 4 bases and J lost 1, with 17 bases in between. In DNA form, the CDR3 reads TGTGCCAGCAGTTTATTCCCCGACAGGCCTTCCTACGAGCAGTACTTC. Residues: CASSLFPDRPSYEQYF.

The chain is built from TRBV7-2 and TRBJ1-6; D uncertain. The CDR3 extends over 8 amino acids. Germline lookup yields CDR1 SGHTA and CDR2 FQGNSA. The germline V and J ends were trimmed by 8 bases and 12 bases, with 2 bases remaining between them. CDR3 sequence (DNA): TGTGCCAGCCGACCCCTCCACTTT. Translation gives CASRPLHF. Together with reference TRBV7-2 and TRBJ1-6, the CDR3 gives the full variable domain: GAGVSQSPSNKVTEKGKDVELRCDPISGHTALYWYRQSLGQGLEFLIYFQGNSAPDKSGLPSDRFSAERTGGSVSTLTIQRTQQEDSAVYLCASRPLHFGNGTRLTVT.

This clonotype has a count of ten or more. This rearrangement joins TRBV24-1 to TRBJ2-2; D gene ambiguous. The V and J ends lost 2 bases and 5 bases respectively, with 8 bases between them. Germline V gene lookup returns CDR1 KGHDR and CDR2 SFDVKD. CDR3 size: 14 residues. In nucleotides, the CDR3 is TGTGCCACCAGTGATTGGCAGGCAACCGGGGAGCTGTTTTTT. Encoded protein: CATSDWQATGELFF.

V gene TRBV2 combines with J gene TRBJ1-5, with D tentatively TRBD1 (5 bases). The CDR3 covers 15 residues. Germline V CDR1 and CDR2: SNHLY, FYNNEI. Trimming took off 7 bases at V and 1 base at J, with 14 bases between the two ends. The CDR3 sequence is CASNPWGRSNQPQHF. As DNA, the CDR3 is TGTGCCAGCAATCCATGGGGACGGAGCAATCAGCCCCAGCATTTT. Supplemented by reference TRBV2 and TRBJ1-5, the full variable domain reads EPEVTQTPSHQVTQMGQEVILRCVPISNHLYFYWYRQILGQKVEFLVSFYNNEISEKSEIFDDQFSVERPDGSNFTLKIRSTKLEDSAMYFCASNPWGRSNQPQHFGDGTRLSIL.

The table lists this clonotype with a count of one. The CDR3 carries no conserved terminal phenylalanine or tryptophan, so it likely arises from a read error. The rearrangement joins TRBV7-3 to TRBJ1-6, with D possibly being TRBD1 (6 bases). The germline V and J ends were trimmed by 0 bases and 10 bases, with 13 bases remaining between them. The germline V gene encodes CDR1 SGHTA and CDR2 FQGTGA. The CDR3 consists of 15 residues. CDR3 in amino acids: CASSLTQTGLSPLHL. The CDR3 coding sequence is TGTGCCAGCAGCTTAACGCAGACAGGTCTCTCACCCCTCCACCTT.

To note about this clonotype: The CDR3 end shows no conserved phenylalanine or tryptophan, and so a read error is likely. The chain is built from TRBV7-8 and TRBJ2-7, with 8 bases that match TRBD2. The V and J ends lost 6 bases and 5 bases, in that order; junction bases with no gene match: 3. The germline gives CDR1 SGHVS, CDR2 FQNEAQ. The CDR3 totals 12 residues. The CDR3 protein is CASSPGGDEQYL. In DNA, the CDR3 is TGTGCCAGCAGTCCGGGGGGGGACGAGCAGTACCTC.

V usage is TRBV2 and J usage is TRBJ2-7; a weak D match, TRBD2 (7 bases). Per the germline V gene, CDR1 is SNHLY and CDR2 is FYNNEI. The V gene lost 7 bases and the J gene lost 3 bases, with 13 bases spanning the gap. The CDR3 is 13 residues long. The chain's CDR3 is CASTWGGGYEQYF. CDR3 nucleotide sequence: TGTGCCAGCACCTGGGGAGGGGGCTACGAGCAGTACTTC.

The gene calls are TRBV10-3 and TRBJ1-2, with TRBD1 as a possible D gene (6 bases). The CDR3 sequence is 14 residues long. The germline CDR1 and CDR2 sequences are ENHRY and SYGVKD. The V end was cut by 10 bases, the J end by 2 bases, with 17 bases between. DNA for the CDR3: TGTGCCAGCACCGATAGCACAGGGAACTATGGCTACACCTTC. Its translation: CASTDSTGNYGYTF.

The CDR3 DNA reads as TGTGCCAGCAGCTTAGGCGGTAGGGGGTCCGCTAACGAGCAGTACTTC. This encodes CASSLGGRGSANEQYF. The chain is built from TRBV7-9 and TRBJ2-7, with a weak D call TRBD1 (6 bases). V lost 1 base and J lost 5, with 18 bases in between. Per germline, CDR1 SEHNR and CDR2 FQNEAQ (reference sequence). The CDR3 runs to 16 residues.

This chain links TRBV7-9 with TRBJ1-4; D is unclear. CDR3 size: 15 residues. Germline V gene lookup returns CDR1 SEHNR and CDR2 FQNEAQ (reference sequence). The germline V and J ends were trimmed by 0 bases and 8 bases, with 13 bases remaining between them. The CDR3 loop reads CASSLAGLGGEKLFF. The CDR3 DNA sequence: TGTGCCAGCAGCTTAGCAGGGTTGGGAGGAGAAAAACTGTTTTTT. Complete variable domain (other parts from reference TRBV7-9 and TRBJ1-4): DTGVSQNPRHKITKRGQNVTFRCDPISEHNRLYWYRQTLGQGPEFLTYFQNEAQLEKSRLLSDRFSAERPKGSFSTLEIQRTEQGDSAMYLCASSLAGLGGEKLFFGSGTQLSVL.

Remarks on this clonotype: Given the absence of the conserved phenylalanine or tryptophan at the CDR3 end, a read error is likely. No DNA is shown, since the ends of the CDR3 on it are uncertain; the CDR3 is the one TCRdb lists. The chain links TRBV9 to TRBJ1-2; the D segment call TRBD1 is taken from the table without a DNA check. The CDR3 totals 13 residues, both ends included. Germline V gene sequence: CDR1 SGDLS, CDR2 YYNGEE. The CDR3 loop reads CATSTGGNYGYTC.

As to this clonotype: An end of the junction differs from the germline gene, which may be a read error. The genes are TRBV7-9 and TRBJ2-5; 11 bases are a match to TRBD1. The CDR3 is 15 residues long. Germline CDR1 SEHNR, CDR2 FQNEAQ (reference sequence). The CDR3 reads CVSSLPGQGEETQYF. CDR3 DNA sequence: TGTGTCAGCAGCTTGCCGGGACAGGGGGAAGAGACCCAGTACTTC.

The J gene is TRBJ2-2, the V gene TRBV7-9, with 7 positions matching TRBD1. The ends lost 1 base at V and 3 bases at J; junction bases unmatched: 5. Germline V CDR1 and CDR2: SEHNR, FQNEAQ (reference sequence). This CDR3 comprises 16 residues. The CDR3 loop reads CASSLGQGGYTGELFF. Here the CDR3 DNA reads TGTGCCAGCAGCTTAGGACAGGGCGGCTACACCGGGGAGCTGTTTTTT. The full variable domain, completed using reference TRBV7-9 and TRBJ2-2, is DTGVSQNPRHKITKRGQNVTFRCDPISEHNRLYWYRQTLGQGPEFLTYFQNEAQLEKSRLLSDRFSAERPKGSFSTLEIQRTEQGDSAMYLCASSLGQGGYTGELFFGEGSRLTVL.